This T cell receptor beta chain was captured by sequencing in a study of PD-1 and CTLA-4 blockade in melanoma. Data came from immunoSEQ multiplex PCR; TCRdb stores just in-frame clones and leaves some out. The sample lists around 11,000 clones, roughly four fifths occurring once. This CDR3 comprises 11 residues. The V end was cut by 3 bases, the J end by 8 bases, with 6 bases between. CDR1 KGHDR and CDR2 SFDVKD come from the germline V gene. The starting material was CD8+ T cells from peripheral blood, obtained from a patient given anti-PD-1 treatment. This chain joins TRBV24-1 and TRBJ1-1; no clear D gene. The sequence came from a human donor with melanoma. CDR3 coding DNA: TGTGCCACCAGTGATAGCAAAGAAGCTTTCTTT. Translation: CATSDSKEAFF.